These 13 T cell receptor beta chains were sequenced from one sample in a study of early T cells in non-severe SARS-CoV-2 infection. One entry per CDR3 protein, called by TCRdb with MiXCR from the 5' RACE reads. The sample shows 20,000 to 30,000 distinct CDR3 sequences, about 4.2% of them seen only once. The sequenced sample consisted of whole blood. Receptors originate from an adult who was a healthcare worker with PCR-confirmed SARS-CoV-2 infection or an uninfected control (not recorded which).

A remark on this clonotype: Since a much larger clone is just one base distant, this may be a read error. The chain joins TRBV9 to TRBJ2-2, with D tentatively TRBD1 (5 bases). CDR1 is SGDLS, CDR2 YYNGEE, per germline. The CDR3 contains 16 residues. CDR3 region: CVSSVGAAQIPGELFF. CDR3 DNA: TGTGTCAGCAGCGTAGGGGCTGCCCAGATCCCCGGGGAGCTGTTTTTT.

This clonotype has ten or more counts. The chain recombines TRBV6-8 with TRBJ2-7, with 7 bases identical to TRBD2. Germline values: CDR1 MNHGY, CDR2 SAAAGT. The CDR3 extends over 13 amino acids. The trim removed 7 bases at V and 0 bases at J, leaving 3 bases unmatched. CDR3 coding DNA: TGTGCCAGCAAGCGGGACGACTCCTACGAGCAGTACTTC. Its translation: CASKRDDSYEQYF.

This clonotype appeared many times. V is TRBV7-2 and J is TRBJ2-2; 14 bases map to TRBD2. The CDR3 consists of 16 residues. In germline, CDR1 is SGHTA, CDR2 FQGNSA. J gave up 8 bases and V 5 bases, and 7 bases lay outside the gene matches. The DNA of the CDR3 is TGTGCCAGCAGCACCGGGACTAGCGGGAGCTTGGGGGAGCTGTTTTTT. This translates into CASSTGTSGSLGELFF.

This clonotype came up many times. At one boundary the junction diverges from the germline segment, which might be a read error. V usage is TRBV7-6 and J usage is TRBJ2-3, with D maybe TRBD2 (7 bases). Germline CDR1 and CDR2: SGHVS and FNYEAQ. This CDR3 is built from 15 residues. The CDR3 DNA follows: TGTGCCAGCAGTTTAGGGGGGGGGCCCGGAGATACGCAGTATTTT. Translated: CASSLGGGPGDTQYF. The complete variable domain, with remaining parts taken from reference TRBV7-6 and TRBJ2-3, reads GAGVSQSPRYKVTKRGQDVALRCDPISGHVSLYWYRQALGQGPEFLTYFNYEAQQDKSGLPNDRFSAERPEGSISTLTIQRTEQRDSAMYRCASSLGGGPGDTQYFGPGTRLTVL.

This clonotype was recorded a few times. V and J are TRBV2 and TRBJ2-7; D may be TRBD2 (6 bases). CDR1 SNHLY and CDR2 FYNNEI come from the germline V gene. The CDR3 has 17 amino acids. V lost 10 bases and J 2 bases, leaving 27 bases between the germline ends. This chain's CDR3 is CAILYNSGRLQAYEQYF. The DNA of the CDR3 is TGTGCCATCCTCTATAATAGCGGTCGTCTTCAAGCCTACGAGCAGTACTTC.

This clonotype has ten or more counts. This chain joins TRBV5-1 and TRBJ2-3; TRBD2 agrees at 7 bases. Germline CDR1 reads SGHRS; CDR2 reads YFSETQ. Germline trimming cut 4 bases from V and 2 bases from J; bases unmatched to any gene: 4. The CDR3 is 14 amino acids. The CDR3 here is CASSVSGYTDTQYF. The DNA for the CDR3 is TGCGCCAGCAGCGTTAGCGGGTACACAGATACGCAGTATTTT.

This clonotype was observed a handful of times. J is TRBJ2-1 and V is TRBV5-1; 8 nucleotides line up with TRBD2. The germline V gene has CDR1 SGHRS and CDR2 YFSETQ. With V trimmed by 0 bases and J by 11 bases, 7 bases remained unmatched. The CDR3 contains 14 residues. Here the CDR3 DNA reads TGCGCCAGCAGCTTGGAACTGGGCGGGAGGAAGCAGTTCTTC. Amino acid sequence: CASSLELGGRKQFF.

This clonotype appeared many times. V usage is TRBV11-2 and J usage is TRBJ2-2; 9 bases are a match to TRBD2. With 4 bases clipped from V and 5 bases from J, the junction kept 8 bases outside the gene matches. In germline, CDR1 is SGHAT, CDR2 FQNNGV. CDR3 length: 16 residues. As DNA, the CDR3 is TGTGCCAGCAGCTCTTTGCGGGAGGGAAGGACCGGGGAGCTGTTTTTT. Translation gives CASSSLREGRTGELFF.

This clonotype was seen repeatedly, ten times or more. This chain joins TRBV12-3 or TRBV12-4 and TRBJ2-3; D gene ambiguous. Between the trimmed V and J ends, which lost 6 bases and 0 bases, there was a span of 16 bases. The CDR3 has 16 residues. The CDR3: CASSPTRGVSTDTQYF. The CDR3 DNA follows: TGTGCCAGCAGCCCCACACGCGGAGTTAGCACAGATACGCAGTATTTT.

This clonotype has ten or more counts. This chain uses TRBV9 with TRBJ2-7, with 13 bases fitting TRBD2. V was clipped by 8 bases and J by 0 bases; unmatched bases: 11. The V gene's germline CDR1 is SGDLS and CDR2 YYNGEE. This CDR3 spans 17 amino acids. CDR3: CASSLGTSGVSSYEQYF. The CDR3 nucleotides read TGTGCCAGTTCTTTGGGGACTAGCGGGGTCAGCTCCTACGAGCAGTACTTC.

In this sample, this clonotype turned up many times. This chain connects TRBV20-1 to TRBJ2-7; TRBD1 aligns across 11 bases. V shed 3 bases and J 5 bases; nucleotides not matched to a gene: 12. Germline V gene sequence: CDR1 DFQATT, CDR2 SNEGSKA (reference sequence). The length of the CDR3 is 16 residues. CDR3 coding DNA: TGCAGTGCTAGCCCTCTGGACAGGGGGCTTAGCAACGAGCAGTACTTC. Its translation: CSASPLDRGLSNEQYF.

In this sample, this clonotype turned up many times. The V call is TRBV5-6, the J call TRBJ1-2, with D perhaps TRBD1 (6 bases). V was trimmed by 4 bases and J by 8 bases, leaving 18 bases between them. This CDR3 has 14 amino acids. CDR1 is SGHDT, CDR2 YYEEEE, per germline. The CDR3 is CASSLGASRGGYTF. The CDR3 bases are TGTGCCAGCAGCCTGGGGGCCTCACGAGGAGGCTACACCTTC. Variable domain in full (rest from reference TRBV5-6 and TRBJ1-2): DAGVTQSPTHLIKTRGQQVTLRCSPKSGHDTVSWYQQALGQGPQFIFQYYEEEERQRGNFPDRFSGHQFPNYSSELNVNALLLGDSALYLCASSLGASRGGYTFGSGTRLTVV.

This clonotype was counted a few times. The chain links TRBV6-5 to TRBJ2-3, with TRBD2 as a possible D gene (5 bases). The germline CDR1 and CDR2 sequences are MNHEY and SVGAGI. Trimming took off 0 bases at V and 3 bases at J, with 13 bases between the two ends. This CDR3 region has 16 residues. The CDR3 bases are TGTGCCAGCAGTTACTCTATTAGAGGGATGACAGATACGCAGTATTTT. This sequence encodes CASSYSIRGMTDTQYF.